This is a list of T cell receptor beta chains from one sample in a study of PD-1 blockade in classical Hodgkin lymphoma. Sequenced by immunoSEQ multiplex PCR; TCRdb stores in-frame clones only, minus some. The profile shows 15,000 or so clones, roughly 85% of them singletons. Here the sequenced sample was peripheral blood mononuclear cells (PBMCs), taken at baseline. All receptors derive from a human donor with classical Hodgkin lymphoma. The CDR3 runs from the conserved cysteine through the conserved F or W. D genes are given only for firm matches. Part of the rows lack a size; the others show once, few, many or a class for expanded clones.

cdr3_aa cdr3_nt j_call clone_size v_call d_call
CAIERGRNYGYTF TGTGCCATCGAGAGGGGGCGGAACTATGGCTACACCTTC TRBJ1-2 NA TRBV2 TRBD1
CASSIGWGVEAFF TGTGCCAGCAGCATAGGATGGGGGGTTGAAGCTTTCTTT TRBJ1-1 NA TRBV7-2 NA
CASSIDLRQGEFHYEQYF TGTGCCAGTAGTATAGATCTCCGACAGGGGGAATTCCACTACGAGCAGTACTTC TRBJ2-7 NA TRBV19 TRBD1
CASSLALGSDTQYF TGCGCCAGCAGCTTGGCTCTAGGTTCAGATACGCAGTATTTT TRBJ2-3 NA TRBV5-1 NA
CASRTSSYNSPLHF TGTGCCAGTAGGACCAGCTCCTATAATTCACCCCTCCACTTT TRBJ1-6 NA TRBV19 NA
CASRTRGDSPLHF TGTGCCAGCAGAACCCGAGGGGATTCACCCCTCCACTTT TRBJ1-6 few TRBV7-2 NA
CASSYSSGEVETQYF TGTGCCAGCAGTTACTCATCGGGAGAGGTAGAGACCCAGTACTTC TRBJ2-5 NA TRBV6-5 NA
CASSIWRGRNTEAFF TGTGCCAGTAGTATTTGGAGGGGAAGGAACACTGAAGCTTTCTTT TRBJ1-1 NA TRBV19 NA
CASSYQGRHEQYF TGTGCCAGCAGTTACCAGGGGAGGCACGAGCAGTACTTC TRBJ2-7 NA TRBV6-5 NA
CASSDFRGQAFF TGTGCCAGCAGTGACTTCCGGGGCCAAGCTTTCTTT TRBJ1-1 NA TRBV27 NA
CASSYGGKAFF TGTGCCAGCAGTTACGGGGGTAAAGCTTTCTTT TRBJ1-1 NA TRBV6-5 NA
CASSVGLEKLFF TGTGCCAGCAGTGTTGGATTGGAAAAACTGTTTTTT TRBJ1-4 NA TRBV6-4 NA
CASSPRTGTNTEAFF TGTGCCAGCAGCCCCCGGACAGGGACGAACACTGAAGCTTTCTTT TRBJ1-1 NA TRBV7-6 TRBD1
CASSLWGGGADTQYF TGCGCCAGCAGCTTGTGGGGCGGGGGGGCAGATACGCAGTATTTT TRBJ2-3 few TRBV5-1 TRBD2
CASSISGLSYGYTF TGTGCCAGTAGTATTTCTGGGCTTAGCTATGGCTACACCTTC TRBJ1-2 NA TRBV19 NA
CASSLVIWGMNTEAFF TGTGCCAGCAGCTTAGTAATTTGGGGGATGAACACTGAAGCTTTCTTT TRBJ1-1 NA TRBV7-9 NA
CASSINAGNTEAFF TGTGCCAGTAGTATTAATGCGGGGAACACTGAAGCTTTCTTT TRBJ1-1 NA TRBV19 NA
CASSIDRGQSEKLFF TGCGCCAGCAGCATTGACAGGGGGCAGAGTGAAAAACTGTTTTTT TRBJ1-4 NA TRBV5-1 TRBD1
CAIGSGGGVSGANVLTF TGTGCCATTGGGTCGGGCGGGGGTGTATCTGGGGCCAACGTCCTGACTTTC TRBJ2-6 NA TRBV10-3 TRBD2
CASSPPGLAVYNEQFF TGTGCCAGCTCACCACCGGGACTAGCGGTCTACAATGAGCAGTTCTTC TRBJ2-1 NA TRBV18 TRBD2
CSALGSSSGNTIYF TGCAGCGCCCTTGGGTCTTCATCTGGAAACACCATATATTTT TRBJ1-3 NA TRBV29-1 NA
CASSARQGAKTQYF TGTGCCAGCAGTGCCCGACAGGGGGCGAAGACCCAGTACTTC TRBJ2-5 NA TRBV6-5 TRBD1
CATEQGIYEQYF TGCGCCACTGAACAGGGAATCTACGAGCAGTACTTC TRBJ2-7 NA TRBV10-2 NA
CASRPPGGSYEQYF TGTGCCAGCCGCCCGCCAGGGGGCTCCTACGAGCAGTACTTC TRBJ2-7 once TRBV7-8 TRBD1
CASSLQTGGNQPQHF TGTGCCAGCAGCTTACAAACAGGGGGCAATCAGCCCCAGCATTTT TRBJ1-5 NA TRBV7-6 TRBD1
CATRGQVSQPQHF TGTGCCACCCGAGGACAGGTCAGCCAGCCCCAGCATTTT TRBJ1-5 NA TRBV6-6 TRBD1
CASSETLGGYTF TGTGCCAGTAGTGAGACCTTGGGCGGCTACACCTTC TRBJ1-2 NA TRBV19 NA
CASSRSVAGELFF TGCGCCAGCAGTCGTTCGGTTGCCGGGGAGCTGTTTTTT TRBJ2-2 NA TRBV10-1 NA
CASSLVTTGMGYTF TGTGCCAGCAGCTTAGTAACTACAGGGATGGGCTACACCTTC TRBJ1-2 NA TRBV7-2 NA
CASSFTGAGELFF TGCGCCAGCAGCTTTACAGGCGCCGGGGAGCTGTTTTTT TRBJ2-2 NA TRBV5-1 NA
CASSGTGGAPASGANVLTF TGCGCCAGCAGCGGTACAGGGGGCGCGCCAGCCTCTGGGGCCAACGTCCTGACTTTC TRBJ2-6 once TRBV5-1 TRBD1
CASRLNSNQPQHF TGTGCCAGCAGGCTCAATAGCAATCAGCCCCAGCATTTT TRBJ1-5 NA TRBV6-5 NA
CASIEVLYNEQFF TGTGCCAGCATCGAGGTCCTGTACAATGAGCAGTTCTTC TRBJ2-1 NA TRBV2 NA
CASSLGRQGNGYTF TGTGCCAGCAGCTTAGGCAGACAGGGGAATGGCTACACCTTC TRBJ1-2 NA TRBV7-9 TRBD1
CVLGTCETQYF TGCGTCTTGGGGACATGCGAGACCCAGTACTTC TRBJ2-5 NA TRBV6-5 NA
CASSSALGRGTYNSPLHF TGTGCCAGCAGTTCCGCATTGGGCAGGGGGACCTATAATTCACCCCTCCACTTT TRBJ1-6 NA TRBV28 TRBD1
CASSVGQDGQPQHF TGTGCCAGCAGCGTAGGACAGGATGGTCAGCCCCAGCATTTT TRBJ1-5 NA TRBV9 NA
CASSQGLATMYNEQFF TGCGCCAGCAGCCAAGGGCTAGCGACCATGTACAATGAGCAGTTCTTC TRBJ2-1 few TRBV4-1 NA
CASSPKRAGRDEQFF TGTGCCAGCTCCCCAAAGAGGGCAGGGCGGGATGAGCAGTTCTTC TRBJ2-1 NA TRBV6-5 NA
CASSLEAGSNYGYTF TGCGCCAGCAGCCTGGAGGCCGGATCCAACTATGGCTACACCTTC TRBJ1-2 NA TRBV5-1 NA
CASSSPGLARF TGTGCCAGCAGTTCTCCGGGACTAGCCCGCTTC TRBJ2-7 NA TRBV7-8 TRBD2
CASRGADEQYF TGTGCCAGCAGGGGGGCGGACGAGCAGTACTTC TRBJ2-7 NA TRBV25-1 NA
CASSIGTGAGYGYTF TGTGCCAGCAGTATAGGGACAGGGGCTGGTTATGGCTACACCTTC TRBJ1-2 medium-sized TRBV27 TRBD1
CASGTAGNTIYF TGTGCCAGCGGGACAGCTGGAAACACCATATATTTT TRBJ1-3 NA TRBV13 TRBD1
CASSTQGGGTDTQYF TGTGCCAGCAGTACACAGGGAGGGGGCACAGATACGCAGTATTTT TRBJ2-3 NA TRBV6-6 NA
CASSPRGRFGYTF TGTGCCAGCAGCCCGAGGGGGCGGTTTGGCTACACCTTC TRBJ1-2 NA TRBV2 TRBD1
CAIGTVNQPQHF TGTGCCATCGGGACAGTAAATCAGCCCCAGCATTTT TRBJ1-5 NA TRBV10-3 TRBD1
CASSESLGRRSYEQYF TGTGCCAGCAGTGAATCCCTCGGACGGCGCTCCTACGAGCAGTACTTC TRBJ2-7 NA TRBV2 NA
CASSPGRPPQPQHF TGTGCCAGCAGTCCCGGCAGGCCCCCTCAGCCCCAGCATTTT TRBJ1-5 NA TRBV6-5 NA